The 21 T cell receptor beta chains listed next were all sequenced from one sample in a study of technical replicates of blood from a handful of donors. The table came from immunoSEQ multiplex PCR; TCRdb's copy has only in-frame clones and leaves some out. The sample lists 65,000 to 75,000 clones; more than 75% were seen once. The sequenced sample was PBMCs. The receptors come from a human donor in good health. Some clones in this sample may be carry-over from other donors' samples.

The CDR3 DNA reads TGCAGCGTTGTTCGGGGGGGTGGGTACGAGCAGTACTTC. It codes for CSVVRGGGYEQYF. V usage is TRBV29-1 and J usage is TRBJ2-7, with 8 bases lining up with TRBD2. In germline, CDR1 is SQVTM, CDR2 ANQGSEA. With 4 bases clipped from V and 4 bases from J, the junction kept 6 bases outside the gene matches. The CDR3 covers 13 residues.

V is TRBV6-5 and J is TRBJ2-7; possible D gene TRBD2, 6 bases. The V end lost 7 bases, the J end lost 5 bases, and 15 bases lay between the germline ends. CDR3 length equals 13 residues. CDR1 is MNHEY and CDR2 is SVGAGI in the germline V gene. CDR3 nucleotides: TGTGCCAGCATGGTGGAGGGAGTGAACGAGCAGTACTTC. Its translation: CASMVEGVNEQYF.

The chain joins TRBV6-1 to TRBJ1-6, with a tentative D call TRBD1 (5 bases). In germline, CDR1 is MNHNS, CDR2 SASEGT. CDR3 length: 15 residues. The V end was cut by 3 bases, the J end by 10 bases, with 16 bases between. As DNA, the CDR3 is TGTGCCAGCAGTGATGAGGCCAGGGTGGGATCACCCCTCCACTTT. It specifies CASSDEARVGSPLHF.

CDR3 sequence: CASRDRQGSNEQFF. The CDR3 DNA sequence: TGTGCCAGCCGAGATCGACAGGGGAGCAATGAGCAGTTCTTC. V gene TRBV7-3 combines with J gene TRBJ2-1; TRBD1 agrees at 8 bases. The CDR3 totals 14 residues. Losses at the gene ends were 8 bases for V and 6 bases for J; bases not matched to a gene: 9. In germline, CDR1 is SGHTA, CDR2 FQGTGA.

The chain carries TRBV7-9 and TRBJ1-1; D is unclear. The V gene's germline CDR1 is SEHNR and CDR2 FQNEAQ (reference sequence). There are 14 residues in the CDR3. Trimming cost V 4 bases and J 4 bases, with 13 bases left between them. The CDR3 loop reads CASSSRTRGTEAFF. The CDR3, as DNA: TGTGCCAGCAGCTCACGGACTAGAGGCACTGAAGCTTTCTTT.

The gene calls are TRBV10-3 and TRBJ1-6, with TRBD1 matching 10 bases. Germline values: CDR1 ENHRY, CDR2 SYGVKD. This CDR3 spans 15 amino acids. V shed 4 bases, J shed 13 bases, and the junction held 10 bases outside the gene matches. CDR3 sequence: CAISVGDRGQFPLHF. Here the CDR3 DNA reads TGTGCCATCAGTGTAGGGGACAGGGGCCAGTTCCCCCTCCACTTT.

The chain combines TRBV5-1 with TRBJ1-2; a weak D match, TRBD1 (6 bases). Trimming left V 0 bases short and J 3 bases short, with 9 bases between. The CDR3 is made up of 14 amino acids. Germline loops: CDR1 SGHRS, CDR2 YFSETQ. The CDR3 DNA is TGCGCCAGCAGCTTGGGGACAGAGTACTATGGCTACACCTTC. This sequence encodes CASSLGTEYYGYTF.

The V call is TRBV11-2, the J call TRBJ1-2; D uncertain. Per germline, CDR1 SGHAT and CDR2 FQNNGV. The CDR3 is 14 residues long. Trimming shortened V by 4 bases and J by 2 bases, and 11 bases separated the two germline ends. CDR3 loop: CASSSLRYNYGYTF. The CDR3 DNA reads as TGTGCCAGCAGCTCACTCCGGTACAACTATGGCTACACCTTC. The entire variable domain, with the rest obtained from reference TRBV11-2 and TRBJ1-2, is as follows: EAGVAQSPRYKIIEKRQSVAFWCNPISGHATLYWYQQILGQGPKLLIQFQNNGVVDDSQLPKDRFSAERLKGVDSTLKIQPAKLEDSAVYLCASSSLRYNYGYTFGSGTRLTVV.

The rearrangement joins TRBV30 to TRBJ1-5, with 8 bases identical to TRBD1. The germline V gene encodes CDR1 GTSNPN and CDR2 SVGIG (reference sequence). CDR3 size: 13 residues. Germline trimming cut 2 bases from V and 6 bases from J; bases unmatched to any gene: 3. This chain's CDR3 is CAWSNRGSQPQHF. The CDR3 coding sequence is TGTGCCTGGAGTAACAGGGGGAGTCAGCCCCAGCATTTT. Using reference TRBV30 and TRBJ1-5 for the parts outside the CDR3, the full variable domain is SQTIHQWPATLVQPVGSPLSLECTVEGTSNPNLYWYRQAAGRGLQLLFYSVGIGQISSEVPQNLSASRPQDRQFILSSKKLLLSDSGFYLCAWSNRGSQPQHFGDGTRLSIL.

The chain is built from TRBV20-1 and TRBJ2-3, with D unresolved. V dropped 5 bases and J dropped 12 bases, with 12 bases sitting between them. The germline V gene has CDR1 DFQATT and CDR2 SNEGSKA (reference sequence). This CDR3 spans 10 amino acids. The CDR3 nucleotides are TGCAGTGCTGCACAACTAAGACAGTATTTT. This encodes CSAAQLRQYF.

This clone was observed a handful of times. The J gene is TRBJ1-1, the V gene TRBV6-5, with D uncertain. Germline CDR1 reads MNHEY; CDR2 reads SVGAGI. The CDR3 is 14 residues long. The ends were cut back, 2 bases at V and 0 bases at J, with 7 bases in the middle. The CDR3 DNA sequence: TGTGCCAGCAGTTACGGCCACATGAACACTGAAGCTTTCTTT. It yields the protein CASSYGHMNTEAFF.

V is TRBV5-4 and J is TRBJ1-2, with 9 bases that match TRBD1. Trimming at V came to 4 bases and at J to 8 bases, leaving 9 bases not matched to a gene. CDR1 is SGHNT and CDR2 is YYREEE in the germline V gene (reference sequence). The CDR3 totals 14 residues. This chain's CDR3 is CASSPAGTGKGYTF. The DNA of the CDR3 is TGTGCCAGCAGCCCCGCCGGGACAGGGAAGGGCTACACCTTC.

Here the CDR3 DNA reads TGTGCCAGCAGACCCCGTCCCGGGACCGGGAGTGAGCAGTTCTTC. Its protein product is CASRPRPGTGSEQFF. This chain joins TRBV6-5 and TRBJ2-1, with D perhaps TRBD2 (6 bases). V was clipped by 6 bases and J by 9 bases, with 21 bases between them. This CDR3 is built from 15 residues. Germline V gene sequence: CDR1 MNHEY, CDR2 SVGAGI.

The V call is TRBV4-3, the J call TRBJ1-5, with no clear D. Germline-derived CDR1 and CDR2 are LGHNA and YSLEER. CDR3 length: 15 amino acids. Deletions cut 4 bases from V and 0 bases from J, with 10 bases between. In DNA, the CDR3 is TGCGCCAGCAGCCCGGGAGCCTATAGCAATCAGCCCCAGCATTTT. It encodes CASSPGAYSNQPQHF.

Here the CDR3 reads CATSRDQVGSEQFF. The DNA for the CDR3 is TGTGCCACCAGCAGAGATCAGGTGGGCTCTGAGCAGTTCTTC. This rearrangement joins TRBV15 to TRBJ2-1; unclear D gene. V lost 0 bases and J 9 bases, leaving 12 bases between the germline ends. This CDR3 has 14 residues. Germline V gene lookup returns CDR1 LNHNV and CDR2 YYDKDF (reference sequence).

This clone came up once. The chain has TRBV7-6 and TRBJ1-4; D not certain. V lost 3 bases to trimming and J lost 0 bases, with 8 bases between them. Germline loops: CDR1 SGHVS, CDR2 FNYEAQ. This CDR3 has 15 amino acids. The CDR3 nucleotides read TGTGCCAGCAGCTTTCAGGCTGCAACTAATGAAAAACTGTTTTTT. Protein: CASSFQAATNEKLFF. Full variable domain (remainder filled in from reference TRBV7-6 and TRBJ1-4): GAGVSQSPRYKVTKRGQDVALRCDPISGHVSLYWYRQALGQGPEFLTYFNYEAQQDKSGLPNDRFSAERPEGSISTLTIQRTEQRDSAMYRCASSFQAATNEKLFFGSGTQLSVL.

CDR3 region: CASSQENRATSYEQYF. The DNA for the CDR3 is TGCGCCAGCAGCCAAGAAAACAGGGCCACCTCCTACGAGCAGTACTTC. The chain has TRBV4-1 and TRBJ2-7; possibly TRBD1 for D (6 bases). Germline CDR1 MGHRA, CDR2 YSYEKL. The CDR3 totals 16 residues. The V gene lost 0 bases and the J gene lost 0 bases, with 12 bases spanning the gap.

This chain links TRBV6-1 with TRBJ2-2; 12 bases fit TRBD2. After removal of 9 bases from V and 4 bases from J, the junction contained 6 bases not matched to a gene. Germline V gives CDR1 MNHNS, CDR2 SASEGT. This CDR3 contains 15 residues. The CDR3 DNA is TGTGCCAGAACTAGCGGGGGGTCGGGCACCGGGGAGCTGTTTTTT. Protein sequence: CARTSGGSGTGELFF.

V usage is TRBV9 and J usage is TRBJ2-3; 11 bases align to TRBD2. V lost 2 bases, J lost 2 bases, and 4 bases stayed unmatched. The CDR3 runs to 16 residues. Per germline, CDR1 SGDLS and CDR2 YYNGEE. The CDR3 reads CASSVSGGAPTDTQYF. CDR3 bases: TGTGCCAGCAGCGTTAGCGGGGGGGCCCCCACAGATACGCAGTATTTT.

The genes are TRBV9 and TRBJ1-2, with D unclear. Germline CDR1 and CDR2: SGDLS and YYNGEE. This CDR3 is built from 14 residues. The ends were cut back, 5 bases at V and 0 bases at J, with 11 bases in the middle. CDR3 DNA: TGTGCCAGCAGTTCTAGCGGGTCTAACTATGGCTACACCTTC. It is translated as CASSSSGSNYGYTF. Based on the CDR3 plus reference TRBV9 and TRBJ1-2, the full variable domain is DSGVTQTPKHLITATGQRVTLRCSPRSGDLSVYWYQQSLDQGLQFLIQYYNGEERAKGNILERFSAQQFPDLHSELNLSSLELGDSALYFCASSSSGSNYGYTFGSGTRLTVV.

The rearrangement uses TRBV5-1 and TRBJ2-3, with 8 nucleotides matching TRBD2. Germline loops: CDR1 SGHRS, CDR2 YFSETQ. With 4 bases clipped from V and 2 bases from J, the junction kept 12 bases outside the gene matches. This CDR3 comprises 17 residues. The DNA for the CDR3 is TGCGCCAGCAGCGTCGGGGGGGCGCACTATAACACAGATACGCAGTATTTT. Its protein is CASSVGGAHYNTDTQYF.